The T cell receptor (beta chain) under discussion was sequenced for a study of STAT5B mutations in CD4+ large granular lymphocyte leukemia (dated by TCRdb to the early 2020s). For context, the study as a whole: Among healthy controls, the CDR3 'QG' motif was associated with a particular HLA allele. The TCRbeta repertoires of CD4+ T-cell large granular lymphocyte leukemia patients were compared with the TCRbeta repertoires of healthy blood donors. The purity of purified fractions was confirmed by flow cytometry on FACSCanto II or FACSVerse to exceed 95% among lymphocytes. Here is what the overall study found, with its caveats: The data were not HLA-matched, and the relatively small sample size could explain the higher clonality seen in CD4+ compared with CD8+ T-LGLL. CD4-sorted patient repertoires appeared more clonal than healthy CD4+ repertoires, and this difference persisted after removing the putative leukemic clones. TRBV06-family usage was enriched among the top patient clones (8/27) compared with healthy controls (2/35). The main leukemic clonotypes were found to be private to each patient, although 25% of the main leukemic clonotypes were detected at low frequency in the non-leukemic repertoires of other patients.

This clone has just a few counts. Its target antigen remains unknown. Per-base qualities were not stored, and no clone one base away is much larger. From a lookup of the germline V gene, CDR1 and CDR2 are LGHNA and YNFKEQ. The cysteine opens and the phenylalanine closes a CDR3 of 14 amino acids. The read is trimmed to its CDR3 DNA, 42 bases read in frame from base 1. Trimmed from V: 8 bases; trimmed from J: 3 bases; junction bases lacking a gene match: 6. The immunoSEQ assay at survey resolution was applied to genomic DNA for sequencing of TCRbeta rearrangements. For the original study's pipeline: In the TCR sequencing data, the smallest productive clonotype frequency that could be detected was 2.59 x 10-5. Only productive TCRbeta rearrangements, meaning sequences that were complete and in-frame, were kept for the analyses. Clonality for each sample was calculated as Simpson clonality in the immunoSEQ Analyzer version 3.0. Clones were grouped by frequency into very rare, small, medium, large (1-20%) or hyperexpanded (>20%) categories. OLGA 1.2.3 estimated generation probabilities, VDJtools produced V-gene circos plots, VDJdb was queried for specificities, and GLIPH identified CDR3 motifs. TCRdb retrieved this table from immuneACCESS and kept in-frame rearrangements only. Not all clones are present; in checked studies, unresolved V genes account for under half, and no reason is known for the remainder. The V and J calls and clone size come from that table; D and trimming were worked out from the DNA. The sample includes under 35,000 clones, with approximately 74% observed a single time. 0.25% to 0.35% of the sample belongs to the ten largest clones.

The healthy controls were 40 or so blood donors, and the buffy coats of these donors were supplied by the Finnish Red Cross blood service. All TCR-sequenced material derived from peripheral blood: patient blood samples and healthy donor buffy coats. Ficoll-Hypaque gradient centrifugation was used to isolate peripheral blood mononuclear cells. CD4+ cells were purified magnetically from the buffy coats of healthy controls. Genomic DNA was extracted using the Gentra Puregene Cell and Tissue kit, and a Qubit 2.0 fluorometer was used to quantify it. The specimen sequenced was CD4+ T cells from blood buffy coats. This clonotype was sampled from a human donor in good health. The chain employs TRBV4-2 and TRBJ2-7; 11 of the junction bases match TRBD1. The nucleotide sequence is given as TGTGCCAGCTCTTTGGACAGGGGGCTCTACGAGCAGTACTTC. Its protein product is CASSLDRGLYEQYF.